The 18 T cell receptor beta chains presented below share a single source sample, sequenced in a study of blood T cell repertoires in COVID-19 (dated by TCRdb to the early 2020s). Libraries were constructed by the immunoSEQ multiplex PCR assay. The immuneACCESS repertoire file appears here via TCRdb, limited to in-frame rearrangements. These files lack a portion of the clones; in checked studies, under half of the deficit traces to unresolved V genes, and the cause of the others is not known. The sample data list a few hundred thousand clones, and more than 70% of these were observed just once. The top ten clonotypes cover more than 1.5% of the sample. The sequencing sample was made of PBMCs or T cells enriched from blood (not recorded which). These receptor sequences come from a middle-aged man in a cohort exposed to, infected with or recovered from COVID-19 (not recorded which).

This chain uses TRBV30 with TRBJ2-6, with D perhaps matching TRBD1 (5 bases). The CDR3 loop spans 14 amino acids. V lost 3 bases, J lost 4 bases, and 10 bases lay in between. From germline, CDR1 is GTSNPN and CDR2 SVGIG (reference sequence). The CDR3 nucleotides are TGTGCCTGGAGCCAGGGATCCGGGGCCAACGTCCTGACTTTC. Translating it yields CAWSQGSGANVLTF.

This chain connects TRBV28 to TRBJ2-7, with D tentatively TRBD2 (6 bases). CDR1 and CDR2 from the germline V gene are MDHEN and SYDVKM. The CDR3 spans 14 residues. V dropped 3 bases and J dropped 7 bases, with 16 bases sitting between them. The CDR3 DNA follows: TGTGCCAGCAGTTTCGGTAGCGGCGAGCGGGAGCAGTACTTC. Translated: CASSFGSGEREQYF.

This chain connects TRBV5-1 to TRBJ1-1, with D tentatively TRBD1 (6 bases). Trimming took off 3 bases at V and 6 bases at J, with 12 bases between the two ends. The length of the CDR3 is 13 residues. CDR1 and CDR2 from the germline V gene are SGHRS and YFSETQ. In DNA form, the CDR3 reads TGCGCCAGCAGCTCCGAACAGGGTTCTGAAGCTTTCTTT. This encodes CASSSEQGSEAFF.

The J gene is TRBJ2-3, the V gene TRBV6-5; 10 bases agree with TRBD2. V was clipped by 3 bases and J by 4 bases; unmatched bases: 1. The CDR3 runs to 14 residues. Per germline, CDR1 MNHEY and CDR2 SVGAGI. The CDR3 here is CASSYGLAADTQYF. CDR3 DNA sequence: TGTGCCAGCAGTTATGGACTAGCGGCAGATACGCAGTATTTT.

The genes are TRBV4-2 and TRBJ2-3; 16 bases match TRBD2. With 4 bases clipped from V and 4 bases from J, the junction kept 17 bases outside the gene matches. The V gene's germline CDR1 is LGHNA and CDR2 YNFKEQ. This CDR3 has 21 residues. CDR3 sequence reads: CASSPRPGTSGRAVLPDTQYF. The CDR3 bases are TGTGCCAGCAGCCCTCGTCCCGGGACTAGCGGGAGGGCCGTGTTACCAGATACGCAGTATTTT.

J is TRBJ2-4 and V is TRBV18; TRBD1 might be the D (6 bases). The CDR3 is 13 amino acids. The germline gives CDR1 KGHSH, CDR2 LQKENI. V lost 3 bases and J 7 bases, leaving 10 bases between the germline ends. The CDR3 DNA reads as TGTGCCAGCTCACCGGCCCAGGGGAACATTCAGTACTTC. Its protein is CASSPAQGNIQYF.

This chain connects TRBV5-4 to TRBJ2-1; D perhaps matches TRBD1 (6 bases). This CDR3 comprises 13 residues. V was trimmed by 2 bases and J by 8 bases, leaving 11 bases between them. Germline V gene lookup returns CDR1 SGHNT and CDR2 YYREEE (reference sequence). The CDR3 nucleotides are TGTGCCAGCAGCTTTTCAGGGGCTGATGAGCAGTTCTTC. As protein: CASSFSGADEQFF.

The chain uses TRBV5-4 and TRBJ2-2, with 11 bases identical to TRBD2. Germline V CDR1 and CDR2: SGHNT, YYREEE (reference sequence). The CDR3 has 16 residues. V gave up 3 bases and J gave up 3 bases; unmatched junction bases: 4. The CDR3 DNA is TGTGCCAGCAGCTACAATAGCGGGAGGGACACCGGGGAGCTGTTTTTT. As protein: CASSYNSGRDTGELFF.

The J gene is TRBJ1-2, the V gene TRBV29-1; TRBD1 might be the D (5 bases). The CDR3 extends over 13 amino acids. Germline V CDR1 and CDR2: SQVTM, ANQGSEA. The V end lost 5 bases, the J end lost 8 bases, and 18 bases lay between the germline ends. The CDR3 protein is CSVPRGGTFGYTF. The CDR3 nucleotides read TGCAGCGTTCCCCGGGGGGGGACGTTCGGCTACACCTTC.

The rearrangement uses TRBV7-2 and TRBJ1-2; D might be TRBD1 (6 bases). CDR1 is SGHTA, CDR2 FQGNSA, per germline. The V end lost 2 bases, the J end lost 6 bases, and 10 bases lay between the germline ends. This CDR3 is built from 13 residues. The CDR3 here is CASSLFWDNGYTF. In nucleotides, the CDR3 is TGTGCCAGCAGCTTATTTTGGGACAATGGCTACACCTTC.

The chain couples TRBV28 to TRBJ2-2, with D possibly matching TRBD2 (6 bases). The germline gives CDR1 MDHEN, CDR2 SYDVKM. The CDR3 covers 14 residues. V was pared by 1 base and J by 5 bases, with 8 bases between. The CDR3 is CASSLSLATGELFF. The CDR3 region has the DNA TGTGCCAGCAGTTTATCGCTAGCGACCGGGGAGCTGTTTTTT.

Only one count was recorded for this clone. This rearrangement joins TRBV10-2 to TRBJ2-7; 8 nucleotides match TRBD2. CDR1 is WSHSY, CDR2 SAAADI, per germline. CDR3 length equals 13 residues. Unmatched junction bases numbered 0, after V lost 2 bases and J lost 3 bases. The CDR3 bases are TGCGCCAGCAGTGAGACTAGCGGCTACGAGCAGTACTTC. Translation gives CASSETSGYEQYF.

The CDR3 spells CASSKGGYEAGEQYF. The DNA for the CDR3 is TGTGCCAGCAGCAAAGGGGGCTACGAGGCTGGGGAGCAGTACTTC. The V and J genes are TRBV21-1 and TRBJ2-7; the table's D call of TRBD1 was not tested on the DNA. TRBV21-1 is assigned pseudogene status. The CDR3 spans 15 residues.

The V gene is TRBV18, the J gene TRBJ2-7; TRBD1 matches 10 bases. Trimming removed 8 bases from V and 3 bases from J; junction bases left unmatched: 13. Per germline, CDR1 KGHSH and CDR2 LQKENI. This CDR3 comprises 16 residues. The chain's CDR3 is CASLKGAGQGDYEQYF. Here the CDR3 DNA reads TGTGCCAGCCTTAAAGGGGCCGGACAGGGGGACTACGAGCAGTACTTC.

The chain couples TRBV6-1 to TRBJ1-2, with D uncertain. Germline-derived CDR1 and CDR2 are MNHNS and SASEGT. V was cut by 2 bases and J by 4 bases, with 14 bases left in between. The CDR3 consists of 15 residues. This CDR3 reads CASSESWAVSYGYTF. CDR3 DNA: TGTGCCAGCAGTGAATCGTGGGCAGTTAGCTATGGCTACACCTTC.

J is TRBJ2-1 and V is TRBV9, with 10 bases lining up with TRBD2. CDR1 is SGDLS, CDR2 YYNGEE, per germline. With V trimmed by 4 bases and J by 6 bases, 7 bases remained unmatched. This CDR3 spans 15 amino acids. This CDR3 reads CASSTSGNAFNEQFF. Written as DNA, the CDR3 is TGTGCCAGCAGCACTAGCGGGAACGCCTTCAATGAGCAGTTCTTC.

The chain recombines TRBV19 with TRBJ1-1; 9 positions match TRBD1. The CDR3 sequence is 15 residues long. Germline V gene lookup returns CDR1 LNHDA and CDR2 SQIVND (reference sequence). V gave up 3 bases and J gave up 0 bases; unmatched junction bases: 2. The CDR3 is CASSMTGGLNTEAFF. DNA for the CDR3: TGTGCCAGTAGTATGACAGGGGGATTGAACACTGAAGCTTTCTTT.

This sequence joins TRBV18 and TRBJ2-7, with 8 bases matching TRBD2. The CDR3 spans 14 residues. V shed 3 bases and J 7 bases; nucleotides not matched to a gene: 8. CDR1 and CDR2 (germline): KGHSH, LQKENI. CDR3 DNA: TGTGCCAGCTCACCCACTAGCGGTGGGAAGGAGCAGTACTTC. Protein: CASSPTSGGKEQYF.